This T cell receptor (beta chain) was identified during a study of cytomegalovirus exposure and HLA in healthy donors. In the study overall: Earlier results showed roughly 120 million unique TCR beta sequences derived from roughly 190 million T cells. General study results and limits: Earlier analysis yielded a pattern in which most TCR beta V segments were productive about 90% or about 30% of the time. In a later analysis, V- and J-gene trimming of beta chains associated with a DCLRE1C missense variant, replicated independently.

A word on this clone: Antigen unknown.

Germline CDR1 is MNHNS and CDR2 is SASEGT. V was trimmed by 6 bases and J by 2 bases, leaving 13 bases between them. This CDR3 contains 14 residues. Samples came from healthy bone marrow donors. Amplification used 60 Vbeta primers and 13 Jbeta primers. Data came from immunoSEQ multiplex PCR; TCRdb stores just in-frame clones and leaves some out. The sample spans roughly 74,000 clones; the ten largest clones claim roughly 8%. The clonotype originates from a female donor in good health and CMV-seropositive. The sample consisted of PBMCs. The J gene is TRBJ1-2, the V gene TRBV6-1; D is possibly TRBD1 (6 bases). Here the CDR3 DNA reads TGTGCCAGCAGGGAGCTAACAGGGAACTATGGCTACACCTTC. Translating it yields CASRELTGNYGYTF.